These 23 T cell receptor beta chains originate from one sample sequenced in a study of CD8+ T cells in alopecia areata. Treatment described: oral pan-JAK inhibitor, 5-10 mg twice daily. TCR sequencing used cDNA made by reverse transcription of extracted RNA. Profiled with immunoSEQ multiplex PCR; TCRdb holds only in-frame clones, not every one. The data hold over 120,000 clones, with about 56% observed a single time. The source material was CD8+ T cells sorted from blood, sampled at week 4, from a patient treated with tofacitinib. The receptors originated from a human donor with alopecia areata.

The V and J genes are TRBV4-1 and TRBJ2-7, with 7 nucleotides matching TRBD1. This CDR3 comprises 12 residues. CDR1 MGHRA and CDR2 YSYEKL come from the germline V gene. V shed 6 bases, J shed 6 bases, and the junction held 5 bases outside the gene matches. CDR3 sequence (DNA): TGCGCCAGCAGTTTTGACAGGGTCGAGCAGTACTTC. Translation gives CASSFDRVEQYF.

Details on this clone: Other DNA sequences from this sample encode an identical CDR3 as well. V usage is TRBV27 and J usage is TRBJ1-2; tentatively, D is TRBD1 (5 bases). CDR1 and CDR2 (germline): MNHEY, SMNVEV (reference sequence). With 3 bases removed from V and 1 base from J, the gap between germline ends came to 6 bases. This CDR3 has 13 amino acids. The CDR3 nucleotides read TGTGCCAGCAGTTTGGGACTTAACTATGGCTACACCTTC. This codes for CASSLGLNYGYTF.

The sample holds a few counts of this clone. The chain is built from TRBV10-3 and TRBJ1-5, with a possible D match to TRBD1 (5 bases). This CDR3 contains 15 residues. Germline V gene lookup returns CDR1 ENHRY and CDR2 SYGVKD. V was trimmed by 4 bases and J by 3 bases, leaving 13 bases between them. The CDR3 DNA follows: TGTGCCATCAGTGTAGGGGCAGGTTCCAATCAGCCCCAGCATTTT. Translation: CAISVGAGSNQPQHF.

Comment on this clone: Other DNA sequences within the sample encode an identical CDR3. The J gene is TRBJ2-1, the V gene TRBV27; D not certain. V dropped 2 bases and J dropped 8 bases, with 7 bases sitting between them. The CDR3 covers 12 residues. Germline-derived CDR1 and CDR2 are MNHEY and SMNVEV (reference sequence). The DNA of the CDR3 is TGTGCCAGCAGTTTAATGGGCGATGAGCAGTTCTTC. Translation gives CASSLMGDEQFF.

This clone has just a few counts. The genes are TRBV29-1 and TRBJ2-1; 7 positions agree with TRBD2. J was trimmed by 8 bases and V by 0 bases; bases with no gene match: 16. Germline V gene lookup returns CDR1 SQVTM and CDR2 ANQGSEA. The CDR3 runs 17 residues. CDR3 sequence reads: CSVEEPASGGWYDEQFF. The CDR3 DNA sequence: TGCAGCGTTGAAGAGCCGGCTAGCGGCGGGTGGTACGATGAGCAGTTCTTC.

V is TRBV27 and J is TRBJ2-7, with no clear D. V lost 5 bases and J 0 bases, leaving 8 bases between the germline ends. The CDR3 has 13 amino acids. The germline V gene encodes CDR1 MNHEY and CDR2 SMNVEV (reference sequence). CDR3 protein: CASSLRYSYEQYF. The CDR3 DNA reads TGTGCCAGCAGTCTCAGGTACTCCTACGAGCAGTACTTC.

This clone was picked up a small number of times. CDR3 nucleotides: TGCGCCAGCAGCTTGGAGGCAGCTAACTATGGCTACACCTTC. Amino acid sequence: CASSLEAANYGYTF. V gene TRBV5-1 combines with J gene TRBJ1-2, with D unclear. In germline, CDR1 is SGHRS, CDR2 YFSETQ. V shed 0 bases and J shed 0 bases, with 6 bases lying between them. The CDR3 has 14 amino acids.

The J gene is TRBJ2-1, the V gene TRBV30; D gene unclear. CDR3 length: 13 residues. The V end lost 5 bases, the J end lost 0 bases, and 8 bases lay between the germline ends. The germline V gene has CDR1 GTSNPN and CDR2 SVGIG (reference sequence). CDR3 sequence reads: CAWALGSYNEQFF. The CDR3 DNA follows: TGTGCCTGGGCCTTGGGCTCCTACAATGAGCAGTTCTTC.

Only a few counts were recorded for this clone. Additional DNA sequences in this sample encode the identical CDR3. The chain links TRBV13 to TRBJ2-1; D unclear. Per the germline V gene, CDR1 is PRHDT and CDR2 is FYEKMQ (reference sequence). The V gene lost 3 bases and the J gene lost 4 bases, with 4 bases spanning the gap. The CDR3 extends over 12 amino acids. CDR3 sequence reads: CASSLGYNEQFF. The CDR3 DNA sequence: TGTGCCAGCAGCTTGGGGTACAATGAGCAGTTCTTC.

This chain links TRBV6-5 with TRBJ2-3; 9 bases are shared with TRBD2. The J segment lost 2 bases and the V segment lost 11 bases, leaving 8 bases of the junction unmatched. This CDR3 has 14 amino acids. CDR1 is MNHEY, CDR2 SVGAGI, per germline. The CDR3 is CAASGVLPTDTQYF. CDR3 DNA sequence: TGTGCCGCTAGCGGGGTTCTCCCCACAGATACGCAGTATTTT.

In its sample, this clone was seen once. The chain carries TRBV2 and TRBJ2-3, with D perhaps TRBD1 (5 bases). CDR1 is SNHLY, CDR2 FYNNEI, per germline. Trimming cost V 10 bases and J 6 bases, with 26 bases left between them. CDR3 length equals 16 residues. The CDR3 reads CAIRVSPGHHLDTQYF. DNA of the CDR3: TGTGCCATCAGGGTGTCGCCAGGGCACCACCTGGATACGCAGTATTTT.

The chain carries TRBV18 and TRBJ2-1; 9 bases align to TRBD2. V was pared by 3 bases and J by 8 bases, with 8 bases of the junction left unmatched. CDR1 and CDR2 (germline): KGHSH, LQKENI. The CDR3 consists of 15 residues. The CDR3 DNA follows: TGTGCCAGCTCACCGAGCGGGGGGCAACGCGATGAGCAGTTCTTC. It is translated as CASSPSGGQRDEQFF.

The chain recombines TRBV4-1 with TRBJ2-7; D may correspond to TRBD1 or TRBD2 (5 bases each). Germline assignment: CDR1 MGHRA and CDR2 YSYEKL. Between the trimmed V and J ends, which lost 4 bases and 5 bases, there was a span of 15 bases. This CDR3 spans 14 amino acids. CDR3 amino acids: CASSRDPGRDEQYF. CDR3 coding DNA: TGCGCCAGCAGCCGGGACCCGGGCCGGGACGAGCAGTACTTC.

The V gene is TRBV5-1, the J gene TRBJ2-7, with D possibly called TRBD1 or TRBD2 (6 bases each). Trimming stripped 4 bases from V and 3 bases from J, with 14 bases between. The V gene's germline CDR1 is SGHRS and CDR2 YFSETQ. The CDR3 runs 14 residues. CDR3 loop: CASSPEGGLYEQYF. The DNA of the CDR3 is TGCGCCAGCAGCCCGGAGGGGGGCCTCTACGAGCAGTACTTC.

The CDR3 reads CASKPGPGYEQYF. CDR3 bases: TGTGCCAGCAAACCAGGGCCGGGCTACGAGCAGTACTTC. The rearrangement uses TRBV2 and TRBJ2-7; possibly TRBD1 for D (5 bases). Germline V gene sequence: CDR1 SNHLY, CDR2 FYNNEI. V lost 7 bases, J lost 3 bases, and 13 bases lay in between. This CDR3 has 13 amino acids.

This clone showed up just a few times. This chain links TRBV7-9 with TRBJ2-5; 9 bases match TRBD1. CDR3 size: 15 residues. J gave up 5 bases and V 5 bases, and 9 bases lay outside the gene matches. CDR1 is SEHNR and CDR2 is FQNEAQ in the germline V gene (reference sequence). The CDR3 DNA is TGTGCCAGCAGCCTCGGACAGGGGACTTTCGAGACCCAGTACTTC. Protein: CASSLGQGTFETQYF.

With respect to this clone: The sample contains more than one DNA sequence encoding this CDR3. The gene calls are TRBV7-9 and TRBJ1-2, with TRBD1 matching over 12 bases. V lost 5 bases and J lost 5; bases outside the gene matches: 3. The CDR3 has 14 amino acids. In germline, CDR1 is SEHNR, CDR2 FQNEAQ (reference sequence). Here the CDR3 reads CASSLGQGAYGYTF. Written as DNA, the CDR3 is TGTGCCAGCAGCCTGGGACAGGGGGCTTATGGCTACACCTTC. Full variable domain (rest looked up from reference TRBV7-9 and TRBJ1-2): DTGVSQNPRHKITKRGQNVTFRCDPISEHNRLYWYRQTLGQGPEFLTYFQNEAQLEKSRLLSDRFSAERPKGSFSTLEIQRTEQGDSAMYLCASSLGQGAYGYTFGSGTRLTVV.

The chain recombines TRBV27 with TRBJ2-5; weak D call: TRBD2 (5 bases). The CDR3 loop spans 13 amino acids. V lost 2 bases, J lost 7 bases, and 11 bases lay in between. CDR1 is MNHEY, CDR2 SMNVEV, per germline (reference sequence). CDR3 nucleotide sequence: TGTGCCAGCAGTTTAAGCGGAGAAGGGACCCAGTACTTC. Residues: CASSLSGEGTQYF.

The chain couples TRBV29-1 to TRBJ2-2; 9 bases align to TRBD1. Trimming at V came to 8 bases and at J to 5 bases, leaving 12 bases not matched to a gene. Germline loops: CDR1 SQVTM, CDR2 ANQGSEA. This CDR3 is 15 amino acids long. CDR3 protein: CSPGQGQGRTGELFF. The CDR3 bases are TGCAGCCCGGGGCAGGGACAGGGAAGGACCGGGGAGCTGTTTTTT.

The count of this clone is one. The chain couples TRBV5-1 to TRBJ2-5; unclear D gene. Germline V gene lookup returns CDR1 SGHRS and CDR2 YFSETQ. CDR3 size: 13 residues. V lost 4 bases to trimming and J lost 5 bases, with 12 bases between them. The CDR3 nucleotides read TGCGCCAGCAGCCATAGAGCTCGGGAGACCCAGTACTTC. Translating it yields CASSHRARETQYF.

This clone was observed once. The chain employs TRBV13 and TRBJ2-5; D might be TRBD2 (5 bases). The CDR3 runs to 17 residues. Germline loops: CDR1 PRHDT, CDR2 FYEKMQ (reference sequence). Trimming took off 5 bases at V and 5 bases at J, with 24 bases between the two ends. In DNA form, the CDR3 reads TGTGCCAGCAGCCTATACCTAGAGGGTCCTGCAGTGGAGACCCAGTACTTC. It is translated as CASSLYLEGPAVETQYF.

This chain links TRBV30 with TRBJ2-7, with 10 bases lining up with TRBD1. The germline V gene has CDR1 GTSNPN and CDR2 SVGIG (reference sequence). The CDR3 is 14 amino acids. After removal of 4 bases from V and 5 bases from J, the junction contained 8 bases not matched to a gene. CDR3 loop: CAWNSGTGVDEQYF. CDR3 DNA sequence: TGTGCCTGGAACTCCGGGACAGGGGTCGACGAGCAGTACTTC.

This clone showed up just a few times. V gene TRBV23-1 combines with J gene TRBJ2-5; 11 bases fit TRBD1. TRBV23-1 is classed as an ORF, of uncertain function. The CDR3 has 16 amino acids. The V segment lost 10 bases and the J segment 6 bases; nucleotides outside the gene matches: 16. The CDR3 DNA is TGCGCCACTAGTCTCCCTTCGGACAGGGGGCCGAAGACCCAGTACTTC. Protein sequence: CATSLPSDRGPKTQYF.